The rows below give T cell receptor beta chains drawn from one sample of a study of control samples from healthy donors and cancer patients. This table comes from immunoSEQ multiplex PCR, and its TCRdb copy is limited to in-frame clones, with some not included. The sample contains 140,000 to 150,000 clones, about nine tenths of which appear only once. The sequencing sample was made of blood. These receptors were taken from a man aged 30 to 39 in good health. Each CDR3 is given with its conserved first and last residue. The order of the fields is V gene, clone size, CDR3 protein. The size entry is marked missing in some rows and otherwise reads once, few, many or a size class.

>TRBV6-5|.
CASSPPGTGHGYTF
>TRBV21-1|.
CASSNGKTRDRNTEAFF
>TRBV19|.
CASSRSEGLGYGYTF
>TRBV7-3|.
CASRRGATDTQYF
>TRBV6-2/TRBV6-3|.
CASSQGTAAGTQYF
>TRBV6-2/TRBV6-3|once
CASSYSMGGRNEQFF
>TRBV5-6|.
CASSLPGQGALNTEAFF
>TRBV4-3|.
CASSQAGLISGNTIYF
>TRBV6-4|.
CASSHQGSDEQFF
>TRBV24-1|.
CATGLPSEQFF
>TRBV6-6|.
CATHSGTVNTEAFF
>TRBV11-3|.
CASSLDDRVNTEAFF
>TRBV24-1|.
CATSDTRVGGIGGDTQYF
>TRBV5-4|.
CASSRTRGQSYEQYF
>TRBV19|.
CASSTLKDAGRHGYTF
>TRBV4-3|.
CASSQSQGALVYEQYF
>TRBV19|.
CASSIVGGEQFF
>TRBV18|.
CASSEGANTEAFF
>TRBV15|.
CATSNPGALNEKLFF
>TRBV7-8|once
CASSPHTSGPYEQYF
>TRBV9|few
CASSSPLGNEQFF
>TRBV19|.
CASTNPGRGGRDYGYTF